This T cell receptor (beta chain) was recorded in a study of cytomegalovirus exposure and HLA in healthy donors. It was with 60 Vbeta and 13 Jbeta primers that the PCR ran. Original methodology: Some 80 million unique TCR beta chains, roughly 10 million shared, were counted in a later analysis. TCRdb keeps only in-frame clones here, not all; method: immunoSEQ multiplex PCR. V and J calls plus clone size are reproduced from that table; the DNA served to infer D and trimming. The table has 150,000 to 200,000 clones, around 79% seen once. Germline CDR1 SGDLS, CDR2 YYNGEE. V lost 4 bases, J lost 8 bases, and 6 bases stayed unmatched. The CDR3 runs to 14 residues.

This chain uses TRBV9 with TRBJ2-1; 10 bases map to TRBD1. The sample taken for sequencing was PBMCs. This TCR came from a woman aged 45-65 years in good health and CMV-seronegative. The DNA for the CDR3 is TGTGCCAGCAGCCCTAGACAGGGGGCGTATGAGCAGTTCTTC. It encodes CASSPRQGAYEQFF.